A single sample gave rise to the 32 T cell receptor beta chains below, sequenced in a study of blood T cells in healthy people across ages. A second PCR of roughly 7 to 11 cycles used a sample-barcoded 5' primer and a J-beta primer mix. TCRdb recomputed calls from the 5' RACE reads with MiXCR, one row per CDR3 protein. Altogether 450,000 to 700,000 distinct CDR3 sequences are present, 25% to 30% being singletons, with the ten largest covering 15% to 20%. Material for sequencing was blood. The receptors originated from a woman between 65 and 79 years old in good health.

This clonotype has just one count. V is TRBV10-3 and J is TRBJ2-3; perhaps TRBD2 as D (6 bases). Trimming removed 0 bases at V and 14 bases at J, with 18 bases between. Germline CDR1 and CDR2: ENHRY and SYGVKD. CDR3 length: 14 residues. This CDR3 reads CAISESMRERSLYF. In DNA form, the CDR3 reads TGTGCCATCAGTGAGTCGATGCGGGAACGGAGCCTGTATTTT.

This clonotype showed up just a few times. The V and J genes are TRBV12-3 or TRBV12-4 and TRBJ2-7, with D perhaps given as TRBD1 or TRBD2 (6 bases each). The CDR3 spans 18 residues. V was trimmed by 5 bases and J by 1 base, leaving 24 bases between them. CDR3 sequence reads: CASSSGLRGQTSSYEQYF. The CDR3 coding sequence is TGTGCCAGCAGTAGCGGGTTGAGGGGACAAACCTCTTCCTACGAGCAGTACTTC.

There are many counts of this clonotype. This chain links TRBV7-8 with TRBJ1-4; TRBD1 aligns across 9 bases. The CDR3 runs to 14 residues. Germline CDR1 SGHVS, CDR2 FQNEAQ. Losses at the gene ends were 5 bases for V and 8 bases for J; bases not matched to a gene: 6. CDR3 in amino acids: CASSPGTGKEKLFF. As DNA, the CDR3 is TGTGCCAGCAGCCCGGGGACAGGGAAGGAAAAACTGTTTTTT. Variable domain in full (rest from reference TRBV7-8 and TRBJ1-4): GAGVSQSPRYKVAKRGQDVALRCDPISGHVSLFWYQQALGQGPEFLTYFQNEAQLDKSGLPSDRFFAERPEGSVSTLKIQRTQQEDSAVYLCASSPGTGKEKLFFGSGTQLSVL.

This clonotype was picked up a small number of times. The gene calls are TRBV20-1 and TRBJ1-4; the match to TRBD1 covers 7 bases. Germline CDR1 DFQATT, CDR2 SNEGSKA (reference sequence). The CDR3 runs 16 residues. J gave up 1 base and V 6 bases, and 11 bases lay outside the gene matches. CDR3 region: CSASRQGSRTNEKLFF. The CDR3 DNA is TGCAGTGCCTCTAGACAGGGATCGCGAACTAATGAAAAACTGTTTTTT.

This sequence joins TRBV20-1 and TRBJ2-3, with 9 bases identical to TRBD2. This CDR3 has 14 residues. Per the germline V gene, CDR1 is DFQATT and CDR2 is SNEGSKA (reference sequence). Trimming took 2 bases from V and 5 from J; bases not matched to a gene: 5. The CDR3 spells CSARLAGVKDTQYF. The CDR3 nucleotides are TGCAGTGCTAGATTAGCGGGGGTTAAAGATACGCAGTATTTT.

The CDR3 DNA sequence: TGTGCCAGCAGCGGACCGGGTGGCTCTGGAAACACCATATATTTT. It specifies CASSGPGGSGNTIYF. V gene TRBV6-1 combines with J gene TRBJ1-3; D gene unclear. Deletions cut 6 bases from V and 0 bases from J, with 12 bases between. CDR1 is MNHNS, CDR2 SASEGT, per germline. The CDR3 extends over 15 amino acids.

CDR3 amino acids: CASSQVSGTRFTEAFF. CDR3 nucleotide sequence: TGTGCCAGCAGCCAAGTCTCCGGGACACGATTTACTGAAGCTTTCTTT. The rearrangement joins TRBV14 to TRBJ1-1, with D possibly TRBD1 on 6 matching bases. Trimming took off 1 base at V and 5 bases at J, with 17 bases between the two ends. The CDR3 has 16 amino acids. Germline V gene lookup returns CDR1 SGHDN and CDR2 FVKESK.

This chain uses TRBV27 with TRBJ1-2, with 11 bases identical to TRBD1. Germline CDR1 reads MNHEY; CDR2 reads SMNVEV (reference sequence). The CDR3 loop spans 13 amino acids. The V gene end was trimmed by 0 bases and the J gene end by 11 bases; junction bases not matched to a gene: 2. The CDR3 spells CASSLSGQGAYTF. CDR3 in DNA: TGTGCCAGCAGTTTATCCGGACAGGGGGCATACACCTTC.

A remark on this clonotype: A much larger clone is a single base away; this may be a read error. This rearrangement joins TRBV5-1 to TRBJ2-5; TRBD2 might be the D (6 bases). Between the trimmed V and J ends, which lost 4 bases and 9 bases, there was a span of 19 bases. Germline values: CDR1 SGHRS, CDR2 YFSETQ. This CDR3 comprises 14 residues. CDR3 DNA: TGCGCCAGCAGCCCTGGGGCGGTCCGGGAGTCCCAGTACTTC. This codes for CASSPGAVRESQYF. The full variable domain, with the rest looked up from reference TRBV5-1 and TRBJ2-5, is KAGVTQTPRYLIKTRGQQVTLSCSPISGHRSVSWYQQTPGQGLQFLFEYFSETQRNKGNFPGRFSGRQFSNSRSEMNVSTLELGDSALYLCASSPGAVRESQYFGPGTRLLVL.

This clonotype was counted only a few times. The rearrangement joins TRBV27 to TRBJ1-2; possible D gene TRBD1, 6 bases. V was trimmed by 6 bases and J by 2 bases, leaving 10 bases between them. Germline CDR1 reads MNHEY; CDR2 reads SMNVEV (reference sequence). The CDR3 extends over 13 amino acids. In nucleotides, the CDR3 is TGTGCCAGCAGACGGACAGACAACTATGGCTACACCTTC. This sequence encodes CASRRTDNYGYTF.

V usage is TRBV7-9 and J usage is TRBJ2-2, with D perhaps matching TRBD1 (6 bases). Germline CDR1 and CDR2: SEHNR and FQNEAQ (reference sequence). V gave up 6 bases and J gave up 2 bases, with 13 bases separating them. The length of the CDR3 is 15 residues. The CDR3 here is CASSDRRTNTGELFF. The CDR3 DNA sequence: TGTGCCAGCAGTGACAGGAGGACAAACACCGGGGAGCTGTTTTTT.

By its share, this clonotype is medium-sized. The V gene is TRBV7-2, the J gene TRBJ2-7, with TRBD1 identical over 10 bases. The germline gives CDR1 SGHTA, CDR2 FQGNSA. After removal of 5 bases from V and 4 bases from J, the junction contained 8 bases not matched to a gene. CDR3 length: 15 residues. This CDR3 is CASSGGTGEGYEQYF. The CDR3 DNA is TGTGCCAGCAGCGGGGGGACAGGGGAGGGTTACGAGCAGTACTTC. Based on the CDR3 plus reference TRBV7-2 and TRBJ2-7, the full variable domain is GAGVSQSPSNKVTEKGKDVELRCDPISGHTALYWYRQSLGQGLEFLIYFQGNSAPDKSGLPSDRFSAERTGGSVSTLTIQRTQQEDSAVYLCASSGGTGEGYEQYFGPGTRLTVT.

The chain joins TRBV2 to TRBJ2-5; unclear D gene. This CDR3 spans 13 amino acids. The germline V gene has CDR1 SNHLY and CDR2 FYNNEI. V lost 4 bases, J lost 4 bases, and 10 bases lay in between. CDR3 bases: TGTGCCAGCAGTGGAATGGCACCAGAGACCCAGTACTTC. Translated, it gives CASSGMAPETQYF.

The chain links TRBV5-1 to TRBJ2-1; 11 bases fit TRBD2. The CDR3 sequence is 17 residues long. V was pared by 1 base and J by 4 bases, with 7 bases of the junction left unmatched. Germline values: CDR1 SGHRS, CDR2 YFSETQ. CDR3 in amino acids: CASSLQPSGGIYNEQFF. As DNA, the CDR3 is TGCGCCAGCAGCTTGCAGCCTAGCGGGGGGATTTACAATGAGCAGTTCTTC.

This clonotype has just a few counts. The chain uses TRBV4-3 and TRBJ1-2; D unclear. Germline lookup yields CDR1 LGHNA and CDR2 YSLEER. Deletions cut 2 bases from V and 2 bases from J, with 9 bases between. This CDR3 contains 14 residues. This CDR3 is CASSQTTPNYGYTF. DNA of the CDR3: TGCGCCAGCAGCCAAACAACGCCGAACTATGGCTACACCTTC.

This rearrangement joins TRBV5-1 to TRBJ1-1; no reliable D call. This CDR3 is built from 15 residues. V lost 4 bases and J lost 0, with 13 bases in between. CDR1 SGHRS and CDR2 YFSETQ come from the germline V gene. CDR3 amino acids: CASSRGDSVNTEAFF. The CDR3 bases are TGCGCCAGCAGCCGGGGTGATTCGGTGAACACTGAAGCTTTCTTT.

V usage is TRBV7-2 and J usage is TRBJ2-1; 10 bases match TRBD2. The germline V gene encodes CDR1 SGHTA and CDR2 FQGNSA. The V segment lost 5 bases and the J segment 9 bases; nucleotides outside the gene matches: 1. There are 12 residues in the CDR3. CDR3 sequence: CASSRLAGEQFF. The CDR3 DNA sequence: TGTGCCAGCAGCCGACTAGCGGGTGAGCAGTTCTTC.

Only one count was recorded for this clonotype. The genes are TRBV3-1 and TRBJ2-2, with a weak D call TRBD2 (5 bases). Germline-derived CDR1 and CDR2 are LGHDT and YNNKEL (reference sequence). V was clipped by 3 bases and J by 7 bases, with 15 bases between them. There are 15 residues in the CDR3. The CDR3 reads CASSQLLSEVGELFF. In nucleotides, the CDR3 is TGTGCCAGCAGCCAGCTCCTTAGCGAGGTCGGGGAGCTGTTTTTT.

This chain uses TRBV5-1 with TRBJ2-2, with TRBD1 matching 7 bases. Germline CDR1 is SGHRS and CDR2 is YFSETQ. The CDR3 is made up of 14 amino acids. V was pared by 2 bases and J by 5 bases, with 3 bases of the junction left unmatched. The CDR3 spells CASSFDRETGELFF. The CDR3 bases are TGCGCCAGCAGCTTCGACAGGGAAACCGGGGAGCTGTTTTTT.

This clonotype appeared once. The chain uses TRBV9 and TRBJ2-1; no clear D. The CDR3 is made up of 15 amino acids. Deletions cut 6 bases from V and 0 bases from J, with 13 bases between. Per germline, CDR1 SGDLS and CDR2 YYNGEE. CDR3 in DNA: TGTGCCAGCAACGTCAAGACATCCTCCTACAATGAGCAGTTCTTC. This translates into CASNVKTSSYNEQFF.

The rearrangement joins TRBV29-1 to TRBJ1-2; D is unresolved. The V end was cut by 1 base, the J end by 5 bases, with 11 bases between. Germline CDR1 reads SQVTM; CDR2 reads ANQGSEA. The CDR3 extends over 13 amino acids. CDR3 bases: TGCAGCGTTGAAGCTTTGACGGCGTATGGCTACACCTTC. Amino acids: CSVEALTAYGYTF.

This clonotype was seen many times. Sequence at one end of the junction differs from germline and may be a read error. In DNA form, the CDR3 reads TGTGCCAGCAGCTTAGGCAGAGGGGAGCAGTTCTTC. Translating gives CASSLGRGEQFF. J is TRBJ2-1 and V is TRBV5-1, with D possibly TRBD2 on 5 matching bases. In germline, CDR1 is SGHRS, CDR2 YFSETQ. The length of the CDR3 is 12 residues.

V gene TRBV29-1 combines with J gene TRBJ2-1; D is possibly TRBD1 (6 bases). With 8 bases removed from V and 3 bases from J, the gap between germline ends came to 11 bases. CDR1 is SQVTM and CDR2 is ANQGSEA in the germline V gene. The CDR3 has 12 amino acids. In DNA, the CDR3 is TGCAGCACCGAGGGGGACTACAATGAGCAGTTCTTC. Residues: CSTEGDYNEQFF.

The chain is built from TRBV19 and TRBJ2-1, with 9 bases that match TRBD1. Germline V gene sequence: CDR1 LNHDA, CDR2 SQIVND (reference sequence). The CDR3 is made up of 15 amino acids. With 3 bases clipped from V and 3 bases from J, the junction kept 3 bases outside the gene matches. The CDR3 bases are TGTGCCAGTAGTATCGGGACAGGGCACTACAATGAGCAGTTCTTC. Its protein product is CASSIGTGHYNEQFF.

This clonotype came up once. The chain joins TRBV11-3 to TRBJ1-1, with D perhaps TRBD1 (6 bases). Looked up from germline, CDR1 is SGHNT and CDR2 is YENEEA. V dropped 4 bases and J dropped 4 bases, with 13 bases sitting between them. The CDR3 contains 14 residues. DNA for the CDR3: TGTGCCAGCAGCTCGAGGGGGGGCGGCACTGAAGCTTTCTTT. Residues: CASSSRGGGTEAFF. Full variable domain (rest looked up from reference TRBV11-3 and TRBJ1-1): EAGVVQSPRYKIIEKKQPVAFWCNPISGHNTLYWYLQNLGQGPELLIRYENEEAVDDSQLPKDRFSAERLKGVDSTLKIQPAELGDSAVYLCASSSRGGGTEAFFGQGTRLTVV.

The J gene is TRBJ1-5, the V gene TRBV4-1, with D possibly being TRBD1 (5 bases). Germline V gene lookup returns CDR1 MGHRA and CDR2 YSYEKL. The germline V and J ends were trimmed by 0 bases and 2 bases, with 20 bases remaining between them. The CDR3 sequence is 19 residues long. The CDR3 is CASSQDGAGNSGGNQPQHF. CDR3 nucleotides: TGCGCCAGCAGCCAAGACGGGGCAGGGAACTCCGGGGGCAATCAGCCCCAGCATTTT.

This chain connects TRBV7-2 to TRBJ2-2; 7 bases line up with TRBD1. This CDR3 region has 16 residues. V gave up 2 bases and J gave up 0 bases; unmatched junction bases: 3. Germline CDR1 SGHTA, CDR2 FQGNSA. The CDR3 nucleotides are TGTGCCAGCAGCTTAAGAGGGGGCCCGAACACCGGGGAGCTGTTTTTT. It specifies CASSLRGGPNTGELFF.

The J gene is TRBJ2-1, the V gene TRBV4-1, with 7 bases fitting TRBD1. The assigned J gene may be wrong: the sequence end matches TRBJ2-7 better. Germline assignment: CDR1 MGHRA and CDR2 YSYEKL. The CDR3 covers 15 residues. The CDR3 region is CASSRRDSFSYEQYF. The DNA of the CDR3 is TGCGCCAGCAGCCGCCGGGACAGTTTCTCCTACGAGCAGTACTTC.

The V gene is TRBV20-1, the J gene TRBJ2-7; D unclear. V lost 0 bases to trimming and J lost 2 bases, with 14 bases between them. The CDR3 runs to 15 residues. Germline loops: CDR1 DFQATT, CDR2 SNEGSKA (reference sequence). CDR3 loop: CSARDIGRQTYEQYF. In DNA form, the CDR3 reads TGCAGTGCTAGAGATATAGGACGCCAGACCTACGAGCAGTACTTC.

This clonotype appeared a few times. The chain carries TRBV9 and TRBJ2-1; 11 positions agree with TRBD2. J gave up 6 bases and V 0 bases, and 5 bases lay outside the gene matches. The CDR3 sequence is 16 residues long. Germline-derived CDR1 and CDR2 are SGDLS and YYNGEE. The CDR3 sequence: CASSVGGSGGANEQFF. The CDR3 DNA sequence: TGTGCCAGCAGCGTAGGTGGTAGCGGGGGGGCCAATGAGCAGTTCTTC.

The chain carries TRBV28 and TRBJ2-6; unclear D gene. The CDR3 has 15 amino acids. Germline CDR1 is MDHEN and CDR2 is SYDVKM. Trimming pared 6 bases from V and 1 base from J, leaving 10 bases between. The CDR3 DNA sequence: TGTGCCAGCAGGTCTTACTTTTCTGGGGCCAACGTCCTGACTTTC. Residues: CASRSYFSGANVLTF.

This chain uses TRBV20-1 with TRBJ2-5, with 8 bases aligning to TRBD2. The junction had 4 bases not matched to a gene; V was cut back by 0 bases and J by 1 base. Germline V gene data show CDR1 as DFQATT and CDR2 as SNEGSKA (reference sequence). This CDR3 spans 15 amino acids. The chain's CDR3 is CSARDSGGFQETQYF. The CDR3 coding sequence is TGCAGTGCTAGAGATTCGGGGGGGTTCCAAGAGACCCAGTACTTC.